One sample yielded the 28 T cell receptor beta chains listed below, sequenced in a study of T cell responses to AZD1222 COVID-19 vaccine. Sequenced by immunoSEQ multiplex PCR; TCRdb stores in-frame clones only, minus some. The top ten clones hold 2.6% of a sample with around 180,000 clones, 75% to 90% of them seen once. Source: peripheral blood, taken on day 0 of AZD1222 vaccination. All receptors come from an adult in good health.

V gene TRBV6-5 combines with J gene TRBJ2-7; a possible D gene is TRBD1 (5 bases). V lost 0 bases and J lost 0, with 9 bases in between. This CDR3 is 15 amino acids long. Germline loops: CDR1 MNHEY, CDR2 SVGAGI. In DNA form, the CDR3 reads TGTGCCAGCAGTTACTCGGCAGGGTACTCCTACGAGCAGTACTTC. It translates to CASSYSAGYSYEQYF.

The sample holds one count of this clone. The V and J genes are TRBV18 and TRBJ1-1; D ambiguous. The CDR3 length is 14 residues. Germline CDR1 and CDR2: KGHSH and LQKENI. The V and J ends lost 2 bases and 1 base respectively, with 8 bases between them. CDR3 DNA sequence: TGTGCCAGCTCACCAATCACTAGGAACACTGAAGCTTTCTTT. Translation: CASSPITRNTEAFF. The whole variable domain, remainder taken from reference TRBV18 and TRBJ1-1, is NAGVMQNPRHLVRRRGQEARLRCSPMKGHSHVYWYRQLPEEGLKFMVYLQKENIIDESGMPKERFSAEFPKEGPSILRIQQVVRGDSAAYFCASSPITRNTEAFFGQGTRLTVV.

The chain links TRBV6-5 to TRBJ2-2, with D perhaps TRBD2 (6 bases). Trimming pared 6 bases from V and 7 bases from J, leaving 18 bases between. The CDR3 length is 15 residues. From germline, CDR1 is MNHEY and CDR2 SVGAGI. CDR3 DNA sequence: TGTGCCAGCAGCAGCTCTCGGGGGAGCCTCGGGGAGCTGTTTTTT. The encoded protein is CASSSSRGSLGELFF.

CDR3: CASSRGPYNEQFF. CDR3 coding DNA: TGCGCCAGCAGCCGGGGCCCCTACAATGAGCAGTTCTTC. This sequence joins TRBV5-1 and TRBJ2-1; either TRBD1 or TRBD2 may fit D (5 bases each). This CDR3 has 13 amino acids. Germline V gene lookup returns CDR1 SGHRS and CDR2 YFSETQ. Trimming pared 4 bases from V and 2 bases from J, leaving 7 bases between.

The chain links TRBV19 to TRBJ1-1; D unclear. CDR1 and CDR2 (germline): LNHDA, SQIVND (reference sequence). The CDR3 loop spans 14 amino acids. V was cut by 5 bases and J by 4 bases, with 14 bases left in between. In DNA, the CDR3 is TGTGCCAGTAGTGAATTCTTCGGTGGCACTGAAGCTTTCTTT. Translating gives CASSEFFGGTEAFF.

The chain carries TRBV19 and TRBJ1-5; 11 bases agree with TRBD1. CDR3 length: 16 amino acids. The germline CDR1 and CDR2 sequences are LNHDA and SQIVND (reference sequence). J lost 7 bases, V lost 9 bases, and 14 bases had no gene match. CDR3 bases: TGTGCCAGCACCGCCGGGACAGGGGGTCCCGGGCAGCCCCAGCATTTT. Its protein product is CASTAGTGGPGQPQHF.

The genes are TRBV28 and TRBJ2-7, with D possibly being TRBD1 (6 bases). Germline V gene sequence: CDR1 MDHEN, CDR2 SYDVKM. V was cut by 2 bases and J by 5 bases, with 13 bases left in between. The CDR3 length is 14 residues. This chain's CDR3 is CASSLPGVGDEQYF. CDR3 nucleotides: TGTGCCAGCAGTTTACCAGGGGTGGGGGACGAGCAGTACTTC.

This clone showed up just once. The chain joins TRBV6-2 or TRBV6-3 to TRBJ1-5; D not certain. Germline loops: CDR1 MNHEY, CDR2 SVGEGT. V shed 4 bases and J shed 6 bases, with 16 bases lying between them. The CDR3 sequence is 15 residues long. Here the CDR3 DNA reads TGTGCCAGCAGTTCTCCGGGATCACCAGGTCAGCCCCAGCATTTT. Protein: CASSSPGSPGQPQHF.

This clone came up once. The V gene is TRBV7-9, the J gene TRBJ2-7, with D hard to call. Trimming removed 5 bases from V and 5 bases from J, with 10 bases in between. CDR3 length: 12 amino acids. The V gene's germline CDR1 is SEHNR and CDR2 FQNEAQ (reference sequence). The CDR3 DNA is TGTGCCAGCAGCCTCGGGTTTAACGAGCAGTACTTC. As protein: CASSLGFNEQYF.

This clone appeared a few times. The chain carries TRBV12-5 and TRBJ2-2; 7 bases are shared with TRBD1. V was pared by 7 bases and J by 0 bases, with 11 bases of the junction left unmatched. This CDR3 region has 17 residues. Germline V CDR1 and CDR2: LGHNT, FRNRAP. CDR3 in DNA: TGTGCTAGTGCCCCGCCCCGGACAGGACCGAACACCGGGGAGCTGTTTTTT. Translation gives CASAPPRTGPNTGELFF.

The J gene is TRBJ1-2, the V gene TRBV5-1, with D uncertain. The CDR3 contains 13 residues. With 4 bases removed from V and 4 bases from J, the gap between germline ends came to 11 bases. Germline V lookup: CDR1 SGHRS, CDR2 YFSETQ. The CDR3 nucleotides read TGCGCCAGCAGCCGGACTCGTCGCTATGGCTACACCTTC. This gives the protein CASSRTRRYGYTF. Complete variable domain (other parts from reference TRBV5-1 and TRBJ1-2): KAGVTQTPRYLIKTRGQQVTLSCSPISGHRSVSWYQQTPGQGLQFLFEYFSETQRNKGNFPGRFSGRQFSNSRSEMNVSTLELGDSALYLCASSRTRRYGYTFGSGTRLTVV.

Only a few counts were recorded for this clone. The chain employs TRBV7-9 and TRBJ2-7; 8 bases map to TRBD1. V gave up 5 bases and J gave up 3 bases; unmatched junction bases: 3. The germline V gene has CDR1 SEHNR and CDR2 FQNEAQ (reference sequence). The CDR3 totals 13 residues. In nucleotides, the CDR3 is TGTGCCAGCAGCCAGGGGGCCTTCTACGAGCAGTACTTC. Translation gives CASSQGAFYEQYF.

The rearrangement uses TRBV9 and TRBJ1-6, with TRBD1 matching over 7 bases. The CDR3 spans 16 residues. Germline values: CDR1 SGDLS, CDR2 YYNGEE. The trim removed 0 bases at V and 7 bases at J, leaving 7 bases unmatched. CDR3 DNA: TGTGCCAGCAGCGTAGGAGGGGGGACAGTAAATTCACCCCTCCACTTT. This encodes CASSVGGGTVNSPLHF.

This chain joins TRBV5-1 and TRBJ2-1; 8 nucleotides line up with TRBD2. With V trimmed by 5 bases and J by 1 base, 8 bases remained unmatched. The CDR3 is made up of 16 amino acids. Per the germline V gene, CDR1 is SGHRS and CDR2 is YFSETQ. The CDR3: CASRAGGLRSYNEQFF. The CDR3 DNA sequence: TGCGCCAGCAGGGCGGGGGGACTAAGGTCCTACAATGAGCAGTTCTTC.

This sequence joins TRBV9 and TRBJ1-1; D is unclear. This CDR3 spans 14 amino acids. Germline V CDR1 and CDR2: SGDLS, YYNGEE. V was trimmed by 0 bases and J by 1 base, leaving 7 bases between them. CDR3 loop: CASSVVPENTEAFF. The CDR3 bases are TGTGCCAGCAGCGTAGTTCCAGAGAACACTGAAGCTTTCTTT.

The chain recombines TRBV6-1 with TRBJ1-5; no definite D call. The germline V and J ends were trimmed by 1 base and 0 bases, with 13 bases remaining between them. The CDR3 is 17 residues long. The germline CDR1 and CDR2 sequences are MNHNS and SASEGT. The CDR3 region is CASSEGRRGSSNQPQHF. The CDR3 DNA reads as TGTGCCAGCAGTGAAGGACGGAGAGGGAGTAGCAATCAGCCCCAGCATTTT.

This chain uses TRBV9 with TRBJ2-7, with D maybe TRBD2 (5 bases). Germline V CDR1 and CDR2: SGDLS, YYNGEE. The germline V and J ends were trimmed by 6 bases and 2 bases, with 15 bases remaining between them. The CDR3 covers 14 residues. In DNA, the CDR3 is TGTGCCAGCACCCTCGGGATGACCCCCTACGAGCAGTACTTC. This gives the protein CASTLGMTPYEQYF.

The chain couples TRBV18 to TRBJ1-1, with a tentative D call TRBD1 (6 bases). V was cut by 3 bases and J by 0 bases, with 17 bases left in between. This CDR3 is 17 amino acids long. Germline V lookup: CDR1 KGHSH, CDR2 LQKENI. The CDR3 DNA follows: TGTGCCAGCTCACCGACGACAGGAGCGTTTTTGAACACTGAAGCTTTCTTT. It encodes CASSPTTGAFLNTEAFF.

The chain has TRBV6-5 and TRBJ2-5; tentatively, D is TRBD1 or TRBD2 (5 bases each). This CDR3 is built from 14 residues. V was trimmed by 5 bases and J by 5 bases, leaving 15 bases between them. The V gene's germline CDR1 is MNHEY and CDR2 SVGAGI. The CDR3 protein is CASSTREGPETQYF. CDR3 DNA: TGTGCCAGCAGTACCCGTGAGGGGCCGGAGACCCAGTACTTC.

This clone was found a few times. The rearrangement uses TRBV4-2 and TRBJ2-1; D may correspond to TRBD1 or TRBD2 (5 bases each). CDR3 length equals 18 residues. The germline V gene encodes CDR1 LGHNA and CDR2 YNFKEQ. With 0 bases removed from V and 5 bases from J, the gap between germline ends came to 20 bases. CDR3 region: CASSQEGAGSSWDNEQFF. For the CDR3, the DNA is TGTGCCAGCAGCCAAGAGGGAGCAGGGTCGTCTTGGGACAATGAGCAGTTCTTC.

The rearrangement links TRBV11-2 to TRBJ2-5; D gene unclear. CDR3 length: 15 residues. The V end was cut by 2 bases, the J end by 2 bases, with 12 bases between. Germline lookup yields CDR1 SGHAT and CDR2 FQNNGV. The DNA for the CDR3 is TGTGCCAGCAGCTTAAAATTCGAGTCTCAAGAGACCCAGTACTTC. Protein product: CASSLKFESQETQYF.

The chain uses TRBV18 and TRBJ1-5; D possibly corresponds to TRBD1 (5 bases). Between the trimmed V and J ends, which lost 6 bases and 6 bases, there was a span of 18 bases. The CDR3 sequence is 15 residues long. Germline CDR1 KGHSH, CDR2 LQKENI. Written as DNA, the CDR3 is TGTGCCAGCTCTCTCGAGGGGCAGGCAAGTCAGCCCCAGCATTTT. Translation: CASSLEGQASQPQHF.

The chain joins TRBV7-2 to TRBJ2-1; no clear D. Germline V gives CDR1 SGHTA, CDR2 FQGNSA. Trimming stripped 0 bases from V and 10 bases from J, with 4 bases between. The CDR3 has 11 amino acids. This CDR3 is CASSLALEQFF. CDR3 bases: TGTGCCAGCAGCTTAGCCTTGGAGCAGTTCTTC.

The chain links TRBV28 to TRBJ1-6, with D possibly TRBD1 on 6 matching bases. The CDR3 covers 18 residues. Germline loops: CDR1 MDHEN, CDR2 SYDVKM. V dropped 7 bases and J dropped 1 base, with 20 bases sitting between them. CDR3: CASTPPWGLGSYNSPLHF. CDR3 nucleotide sequence: TGTGCCAGCACCCCTCCGTGGGGGCTGGGGTCCTATAATTCACCCCTCCACTTT.

The chain combines TRBV9 with TRBJ2-7; D not resolved. V was shortened by 3 bases and J by 5 bases, with 9 bases between the two germline ends. CDR1 is SGDLS, CDR2 YYNGEE, per germline. The CDR3 loop spans 12 amino acids. The CDR3 region has the DNA TGTGCCAGCAGCGGCCCCTCGAACGAGCAGTACTTC. It specifies CASSGPSNEQYF.

This chain connects TRBV27 to TRBJ2-1; 10 bases are a match to TRBD2. Germline V CDR1 and CDR2: MNHEY, SMNVEV (reference sequence). This CDR3 is 18 amino acids long. J was trimmed by 4 bases and V by 3 bases; bases with no gene match: 12. In nucleotides, the CDR3 is TGTGCCAGCAGTTTGGGGGGTAGCGGGAGGTATGGTTACAATGAGCAGTTCTTC. This translates into CASSLGGSGRYGYNEQFF.

The chain carries TRBV10-3 and TRBJ2-3, with 8 bases aligning to TRBD2. The V gene end was trimmed by 4 bases and the J gene end by 4 bases; junction bases not matched to a gene: 7. The germline CDR1 and CDR2 sequences are ENHRY and SYGVKD. The CDR3 spans 15 residues. CDR3 protein: CAISGSGSRADTQYF. The CDR3 nucleotides are TGTGCCATCAGTGGCAGCGGGAGTCGCGCAGATACGCAGTATTTT.

This chain connects TRBV12-2 to TRBJ1-1. TRBV12-2 is shown as a pseudogene. This CDR3 has 12 amino acids. Here the CDR3 DNA reads TGTGCAAGTCGCTTCAGGAGGACTGAAGCTTTCTTT. This sequence encodes CASRFRRTEAFF.